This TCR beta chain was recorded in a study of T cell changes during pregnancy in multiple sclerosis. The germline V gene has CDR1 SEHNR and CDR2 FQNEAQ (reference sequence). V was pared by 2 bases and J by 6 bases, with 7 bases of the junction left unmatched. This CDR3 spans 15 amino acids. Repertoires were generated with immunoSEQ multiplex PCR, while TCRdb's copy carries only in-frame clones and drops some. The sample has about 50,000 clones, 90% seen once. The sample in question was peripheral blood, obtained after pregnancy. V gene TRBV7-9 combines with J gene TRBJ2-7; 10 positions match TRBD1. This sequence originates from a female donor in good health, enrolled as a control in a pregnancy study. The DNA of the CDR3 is TGTGCCAGCAGCTTATTGGGACAGGGGCCTGGCGAGCAGTACTTC. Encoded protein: CASSLLGQGPGEQYF.